The TCR beta chain described here comes from a study of blood T cell repertoires in COVID-19. Study overall: From the United States, Italy and Spain came samples of acute and convalescent COVID-19. Sources were T cells, B-cell-depleted T cells, or PBMCs; the material itself was cDNA or gDNA.

How the authors handled the data: Quantification of nucleated cells was approximated via reference gene primer amplification. Generated by immunoSEQ multiplex PCR, the TCRdb table keeps only in-frame clones and is missing some. The DNA gave D and trimming, while V, J and clone size come from that table. This table holds 250,000 to 300,000 clones, more than 85% found once. V trimming: 4 bases; J trimming: 5 bases; junction bases outside the gene matches: 5. This CDR3 has 14 residues. The germline V gene has CDR1 LNHDA and CDR2 SQIVND (reference sequence). Sequencing was performed on peripheral blood. The receptor was derived from a man aged 18-30 years with active or convalescent COVID-19. This chain connects TRBV19 to TRBJ2-5; 9 bases agree with TRBD1. CDR3 bases: TGTGCCAGTAGTACGGGACAGGGAGTGGAGACCCAGTACTTC. As protein: CASSTGQGVETQYF. Using reference TRBV19 and TRBJ2-5 for the parts outside the CDR3, the full variable domain is DGGITQSPKYLFRKEGQNVTLSCEQNLNHDAMYWYRQDPGQGLRLIYYSQIVNDFQKGDIAEGYSVSREKKESFPLTVTSAQKNPTAFYLCASSTGQGVETQYFGPGTRLLVL.